The 3 T cell receptor beta chains below were found in one sample sequenced in a study of shared clonotypes between healthy human individuals. Some clones are missing from TCRdb's copy, which holds only in-frame ones; the method was immunoSEQ multiplex PCR. The sample records about 680,000 clones, around three quarters being singletons. Specimen: memory CD4+ T cells sorted from blood. Subset given: CD45RA-negative fraction. All receptors derive from a woman younger than 45 in good health.

The chain employs TRBV19 and TRBJ1-1, with D uncertain. The CDR3 loop spans 15 amino acids. CDR1 is LNHDA, CDR2 SQIVND, per germline (reference sequence). With 2 bases removed from V and 6 bases from J, the gap between germline ends came to 16 bases. CDR3 bases: TGTGCCAGTAGTATATCGTCCCGAATGAGGGCTGAAGCTTTCTTT. It yields the protein CASSISSRMRAEAFF.

The chain is built from TRBV27 and TRBJ1-1, with D uncertain. The CDR3 sequence is 15 residues long. The germline V and J ends were trimmed by 2 bases and 1 base, with 11 bases remaining between them. In germline, CDR1 is MNHEY, CDR2 SMNVEV (reference sequence). This CDR3 reads CASSLRGMGNTEAFF. The CDR3 nucleotides read TGTGCCAGCAGTTTACGAGGGATGGGGAACACTGAAGCTTTCTTT.

This clone was seen a handful of times. DNA for the CDR3: TGTGCCAGCAGTTTTCGAGGGGTCGAGCAGTTCTTC. Amino acid sequence: CASSFRGVEQFF. The chain is built from TRBV28 and TRBJ2-1, with D possibly called TRBD1 or TRBD2 (5 bases each). Trimming cost V 3 bases and J 10 bases, with 10 bases left between them. This CDR3 spans 12 amino acids. Germline V gene sequence: CDR1 MDHEN, CDR2 SYDVKM.